A selection of T cell receptor beta chains follows, all from one sample in a study of blood T cell repertoires in COVID-19. Assay used: immunoSEQ multiplex PCR; TCRdb lists only in-frame clones, some missing. The sample includes roughly 120,000 clones, 88% seen only once; the top ten take 3% to 4%. Sequencing input: peripheral blood. These receptors originate from a woman between 50 and 59 years old with acute or convalescent COVID-19. CDR3s include the opening cysteine and the closing phenylalanine or tryptophan.

V gene	J gene	CDR3 protein
TRBV2	TRBJ1-1	CASSGQGREAFF
TRBV21-1	TRBJ2-4	CASSKEGSGLAKNIQYF
TRBV6-5	TRBJ1-1	CASNRVPRADTEAFF
TRBV5-1	TRBJ2-7	CASSLQQGISQYF
TRBV28	TRBJ2-4	CASSPPTGILAKNIQYF
TRBV27	TRBJ2-7	CASSPLGGAGSEQYF
TRBV20-1	TRBJ2-4	CSARVGQGDYF
TRBV18	TRBJ2-1	CASSLKGQPRNEQFF
TRBV18	TRBJ2-5	CASSQTLAGGETQYF
TRBV5-4	TRBJ2-1	CASSFPPGFSMNEQFF
TRBV3-1/TRBV3-2	TRBJ2-1	CASSTSGTREGQFF
TRBV21-1	TRBJ2-1	CASSKDTSGSPPSSYNEQFF
TRBV2	TRBJ2-4	CASSVGRVLYLAKNIQYF
TRBV5-4	TRBJ2-3	CASSSRAGLAGGGDTQYF
TRBV15	TRBJ2-7	CATSRDLGTAKYEQYF
TRBV5-1	TRBJ2-7	CASSRGGQGTYEQYF
TRBV27	TRBJ1-2	CASSYRGDGYTF
TRBV5-4	TRBJ2-7	CASSRMGQGSLYEQYF
TRBV10-3	TRBJ2-1	CAIQETGQGSGEQFF
TRBV7-8	TRBJ1-4	CASSLSHWGTGTATNEKLFF
TRBV29-1	TRBJ1-1	CSAAGTGDTEAFF
TRBV11-2	TRBJ1-1	CASSPIRGNTEAFF
TRBV19	TRBJ2-3	CASSTQGAGDTDTQYF
TRBV6-5	TRBJ1-5	CASRNAGVGQPQHF
TRBV19	TRBJ1-5	CASSTKTGFGNQPQHF
TRBV5-1	TRBJ2-3	CASSLTSGGADTQYF
TRBV3-1/TRBV3-2	TRBJ2-7	CASSQDLGGGGEQYF
TRBV19	TRBJ2-1	CASSKYGTDNEQFF